This T cell receptor (beta chain) was recovered during a study of cytomegalovirus exposure and HLA in healthy donors. Study-level information: The same platform was used for the 110 or so validation repertoires as for the 600 to 700 first-cohort repertoires, as reported in a later analysis. General observations from the study: For cytomegalovirus status, the classifier reportedly gave diagnoses with high specificity and sensitivity. Subsequent analysis of the roughly 120 validation repertoires found a tendency for first-cohort TCR clusters to co-occur. There were 160 or so TCR beta chains listed as cytomegalovirus-associated.

Regarding this clone: Antigen unknown.

TCRdb's copy holds only in-frame clones and misses some; the assay was immunoSEQ multiplex PCR. The sample carries about 120,000 clones, roughly 88% recorded once. The origin of this receptor is a man aged 18 to 29 in good health and CMV-seronegative. The sequenced sample consisted of PBMCs.

The DNA of the CDR3 is TGTGCCAGTAGTACCCCCGAGGGACTAGTGTTCAGTGAGCAGTTCTTC. It specifies CASSTPEGLVFSEQFF. The chain links TRBV19 to TRBJ2-1, with 8 positions matching TRBD2. Germline loops: CDR1 LNHDA, CDR2 SQIVND (reference sequence). The CDR3 consists of 16 residues. The trim removed 4 bases at V and 9 bases at J, leaving 14 bases unmatched.